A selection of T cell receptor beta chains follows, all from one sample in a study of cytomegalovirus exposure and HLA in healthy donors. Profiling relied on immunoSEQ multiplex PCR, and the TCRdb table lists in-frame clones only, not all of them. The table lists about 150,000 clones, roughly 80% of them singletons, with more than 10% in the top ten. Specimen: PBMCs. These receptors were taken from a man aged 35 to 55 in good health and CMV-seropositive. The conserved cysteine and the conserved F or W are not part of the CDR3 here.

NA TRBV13 ASSLGRSYEQY
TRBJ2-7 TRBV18 ASSPSQTPEQY
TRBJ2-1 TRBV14 ASSRGLADYNEQF
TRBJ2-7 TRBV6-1 ASSEWQGIGEQY
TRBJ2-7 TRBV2 ASSVQGITGEQY
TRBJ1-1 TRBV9 ASSVDVRQGNTEAF
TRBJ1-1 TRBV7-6 ASSLEVGALNTEAF
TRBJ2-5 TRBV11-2 ASSLTGNGETQY
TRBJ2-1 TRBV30 AWALTSALGYEQF
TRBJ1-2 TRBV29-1 SAGRTAQGDGYT
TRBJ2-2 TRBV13 ASSPGLAGGPRSPGELF
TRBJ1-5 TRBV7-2 ASSFYRQGEYQPQH
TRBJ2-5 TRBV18 ASSRLRGLETQY
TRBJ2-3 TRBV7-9 ASSRTSGKDTQY
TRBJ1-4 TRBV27 ASRRTGSEKLF
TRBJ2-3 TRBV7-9 ASSLLSDTQY
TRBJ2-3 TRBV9 ASSLGQHTDTQY
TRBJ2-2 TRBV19 ASSIVGLGTGELF
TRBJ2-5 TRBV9 ASSPDSGSEAQY
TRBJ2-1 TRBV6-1 ASSLTSGRDYEQF
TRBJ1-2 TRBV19 ASSIGSGRDGYT
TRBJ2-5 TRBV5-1 ASSKLGVQETQY
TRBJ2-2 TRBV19 ASNLAALTGELF
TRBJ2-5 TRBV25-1 ASSEFGPETQY
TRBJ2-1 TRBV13 ASSHREGLYNEQF
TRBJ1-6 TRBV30 AWRRGTYNSPLH
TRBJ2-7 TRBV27 ASSFGYSYEQY
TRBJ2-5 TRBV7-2 ASSLGLAPSQETQY
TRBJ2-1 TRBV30 AWSVPGVAGVGEQF